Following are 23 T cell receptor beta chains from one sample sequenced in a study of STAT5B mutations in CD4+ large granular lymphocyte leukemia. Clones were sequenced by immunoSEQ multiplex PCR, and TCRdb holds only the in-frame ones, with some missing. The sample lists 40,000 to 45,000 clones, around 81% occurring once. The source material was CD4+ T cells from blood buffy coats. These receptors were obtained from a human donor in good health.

The CDR3 sequence is CASSLGVDQPQHF. The CDR3 DNA reads TGCGCCAGCAGCCTCGGGGTAGATCAGCCCCAGCATTTT. V gene TRBV5-1 combines with J gene TRBJ1-5; D gene ambiguous. V was clipped by 4 bases and J by 5 bases, with 10 bases between them. Germline V gene data show CDR1 as SGHRS and CDR2 as YFSETQ. CDR3 size: 13 residues.

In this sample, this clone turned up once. Here the CDR3 DNA reads TGTGCCAGCTCACCAGAGGGGTATAGCGGTTTCGCAGATACGCAGTATTTT. Its translation: CASSPEGYSGFADTQYF. This chain links TRBV18 with TRBJ2-3, with D possibly matching TRBD2 (6 bases). Germline V lookup: CDR1 KGHSH, CDR2 LQKENI. Trimming shortened V by 2 bases and J by 4 bases, and 19 bases separated the two germline ends. CDR3 length equals 17 residues.

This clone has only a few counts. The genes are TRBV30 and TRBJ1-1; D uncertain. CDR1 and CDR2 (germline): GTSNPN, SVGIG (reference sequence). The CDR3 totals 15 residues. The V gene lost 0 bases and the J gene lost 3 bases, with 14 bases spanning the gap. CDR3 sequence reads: CAWSVVRDFYTEAFF. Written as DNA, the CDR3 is TGTGCCTGGAGTGTAGTCCGGGATTTTTACACTGAAGCTTTCTTT.

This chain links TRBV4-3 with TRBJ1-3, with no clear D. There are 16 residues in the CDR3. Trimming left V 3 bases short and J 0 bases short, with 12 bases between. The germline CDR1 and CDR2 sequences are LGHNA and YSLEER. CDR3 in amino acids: CASSQELVNSGNTIYF. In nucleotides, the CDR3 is TGCGCCAGCAGCCAGGAATTAGTTAACTCTGGAAACACCATATATTTT.

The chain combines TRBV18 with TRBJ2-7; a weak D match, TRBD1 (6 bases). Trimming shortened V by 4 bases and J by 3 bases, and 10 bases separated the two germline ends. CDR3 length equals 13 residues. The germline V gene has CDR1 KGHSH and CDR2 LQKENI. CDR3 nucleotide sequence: TGTGCCAGCTCACGGGTAGGGGGCTACGAGCAGTACTTC. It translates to CASSRVGGYEQYF.

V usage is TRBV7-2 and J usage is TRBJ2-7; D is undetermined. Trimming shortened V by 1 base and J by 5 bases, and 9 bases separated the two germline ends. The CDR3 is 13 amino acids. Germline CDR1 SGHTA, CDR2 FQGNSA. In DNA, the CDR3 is TGTGCCAGCAGCTTAGGTCCTGGGGACGAGCAGTACTTC. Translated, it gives CASSLGPGDEQYF.

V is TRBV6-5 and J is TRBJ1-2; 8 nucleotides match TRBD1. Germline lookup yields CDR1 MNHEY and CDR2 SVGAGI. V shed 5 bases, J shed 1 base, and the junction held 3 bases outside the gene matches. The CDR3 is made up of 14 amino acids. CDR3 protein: CASSMDRDNYGYTF. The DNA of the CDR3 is TGTGCCAGCAGTATGGACAGGGATAACTATGGCTACACCTTC.

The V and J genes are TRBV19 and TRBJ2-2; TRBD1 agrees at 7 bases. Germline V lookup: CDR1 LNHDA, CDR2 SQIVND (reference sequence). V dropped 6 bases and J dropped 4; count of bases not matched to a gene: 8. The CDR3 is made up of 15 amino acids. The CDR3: CASSRDRAGTGELFF. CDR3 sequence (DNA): TGTGCCAGTAGCCGTGACAGGGCGGGCACCGGGGAGCTGTTTTTT. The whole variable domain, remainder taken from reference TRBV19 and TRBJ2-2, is DGGITQSPKYLFRKEGQNVTLSCEQNLNHDAMYWYRQDPGQGLRLIYYSQIVNDFQKGDIAEGYSVSREKKESFPLTVTSAQKNPTAFYLCASSRDRAGTGELFFGEGSRLTVL.

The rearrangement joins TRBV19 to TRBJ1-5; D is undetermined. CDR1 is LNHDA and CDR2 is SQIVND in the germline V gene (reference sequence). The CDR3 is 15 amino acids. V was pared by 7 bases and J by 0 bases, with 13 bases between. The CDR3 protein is CASIGNSNSNQPQHF. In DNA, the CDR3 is TGTGCCAGTATAGGTAACAGCAATAGCAATCAGCCCCAGCATTTT.

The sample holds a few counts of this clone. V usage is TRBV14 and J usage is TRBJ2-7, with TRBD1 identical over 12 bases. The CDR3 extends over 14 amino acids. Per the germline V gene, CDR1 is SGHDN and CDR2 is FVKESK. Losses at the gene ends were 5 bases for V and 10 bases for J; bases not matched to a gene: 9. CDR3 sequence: CASSIPGQGARQYF. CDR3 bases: TGTGCCAGCAGCATTCCGGGACAGGGGGCGCGACAGTACTTC.

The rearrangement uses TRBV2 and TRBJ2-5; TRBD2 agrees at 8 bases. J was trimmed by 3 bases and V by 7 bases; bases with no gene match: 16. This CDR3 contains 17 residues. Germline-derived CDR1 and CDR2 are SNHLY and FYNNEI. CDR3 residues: CASKPSVLAGKKETQYF. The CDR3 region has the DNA TGTGCCAGCAAACCTTCGGTATTAGCGGGGAAAAAAGAGACCCAGTACTTC.

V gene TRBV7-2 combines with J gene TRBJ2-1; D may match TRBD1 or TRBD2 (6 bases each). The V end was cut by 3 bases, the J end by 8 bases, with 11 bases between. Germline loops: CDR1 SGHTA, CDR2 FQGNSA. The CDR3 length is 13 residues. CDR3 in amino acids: CASSFTGGDEQFF. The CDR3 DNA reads TGTGCCAGCAGCTTTACCGGGGGCGATGAGCAGTTCTTC.

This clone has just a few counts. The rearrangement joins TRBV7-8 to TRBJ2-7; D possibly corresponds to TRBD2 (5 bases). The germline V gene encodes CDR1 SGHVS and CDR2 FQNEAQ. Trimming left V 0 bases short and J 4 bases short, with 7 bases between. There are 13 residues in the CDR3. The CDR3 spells CASSLAEGYEQYF. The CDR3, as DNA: TGTGCCAGCAGCTTAGCTGAGGGATACGAGCAGTACTTC.

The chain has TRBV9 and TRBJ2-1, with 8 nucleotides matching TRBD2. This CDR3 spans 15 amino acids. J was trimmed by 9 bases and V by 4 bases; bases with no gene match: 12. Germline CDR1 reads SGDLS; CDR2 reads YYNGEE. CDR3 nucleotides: TGTGCCAGCAGCCCGCTCGGGGCGGGGGGTGGTGAGCAGTTCTTC. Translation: CASSPLGAGGGEQFF.

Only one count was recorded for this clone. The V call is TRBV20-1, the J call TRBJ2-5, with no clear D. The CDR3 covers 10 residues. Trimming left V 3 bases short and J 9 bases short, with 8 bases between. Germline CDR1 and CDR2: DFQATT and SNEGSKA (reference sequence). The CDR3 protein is CSASFGAQYF. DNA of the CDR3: TGCAGTGCTAGTTTTGGGGCCCAGTACTTC.

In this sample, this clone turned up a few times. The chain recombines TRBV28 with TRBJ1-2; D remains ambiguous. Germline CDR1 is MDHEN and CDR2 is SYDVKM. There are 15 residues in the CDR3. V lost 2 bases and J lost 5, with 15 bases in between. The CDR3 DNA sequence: TGTGCCAGCAGTTTAATTCGTTGGGGTTCGTATGGCTACACCTTC. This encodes CASSLIRWGSYGYTF.

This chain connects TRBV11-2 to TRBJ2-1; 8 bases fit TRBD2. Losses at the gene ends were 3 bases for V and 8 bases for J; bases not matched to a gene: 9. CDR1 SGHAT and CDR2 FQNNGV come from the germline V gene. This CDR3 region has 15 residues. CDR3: CASSFPGLGAHEQFF. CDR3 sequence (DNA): TGTGCCAGCAGCTTCCCGGGACTAGGGGCCCATGAGCAGTTCTTC.

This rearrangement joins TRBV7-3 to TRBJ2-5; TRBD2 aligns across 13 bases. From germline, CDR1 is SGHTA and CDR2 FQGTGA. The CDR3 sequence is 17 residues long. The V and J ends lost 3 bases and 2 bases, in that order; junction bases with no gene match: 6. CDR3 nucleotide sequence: TGTGCCAGCAGCTTCCCTGGACTAGCGGGAGCTCAAGAGACCCAGTACTTC. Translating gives CASSFPGLAGAQETQYF.

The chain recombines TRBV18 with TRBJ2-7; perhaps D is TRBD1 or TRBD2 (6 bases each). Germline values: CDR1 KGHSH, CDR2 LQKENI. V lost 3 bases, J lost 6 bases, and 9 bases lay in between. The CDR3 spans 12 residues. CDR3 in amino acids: CASSPGGGEQYF. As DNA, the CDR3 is TGTGCCAGCTCACCGGGGGGCGGCGAGCAGTACTTC.

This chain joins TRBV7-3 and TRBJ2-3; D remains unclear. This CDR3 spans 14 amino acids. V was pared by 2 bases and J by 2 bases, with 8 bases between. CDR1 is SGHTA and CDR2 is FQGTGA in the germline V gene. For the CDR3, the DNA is TGTGCCAGCAGCTTAGGGCTAAACACAGATACGCAGTATTTT. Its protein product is CASSLGLNTDTQYF.

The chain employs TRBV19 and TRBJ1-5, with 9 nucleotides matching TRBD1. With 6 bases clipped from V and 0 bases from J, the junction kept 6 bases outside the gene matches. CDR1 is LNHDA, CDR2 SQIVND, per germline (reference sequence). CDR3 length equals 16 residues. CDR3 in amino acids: CASREGQGYSNQPQHF. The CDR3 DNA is TGTGCCAGTAGAGAAGGACAGGGGTATAGCAATCAGCCCCAGCATTTT.

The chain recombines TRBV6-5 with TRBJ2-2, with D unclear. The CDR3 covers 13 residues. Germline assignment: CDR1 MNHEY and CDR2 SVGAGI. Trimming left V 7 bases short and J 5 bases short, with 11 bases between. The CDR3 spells CASTAPLTGELFF. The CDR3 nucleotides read TGTGCCAGCACTGCCCCGTTGACCGGGGAGCTGTTTTTT.

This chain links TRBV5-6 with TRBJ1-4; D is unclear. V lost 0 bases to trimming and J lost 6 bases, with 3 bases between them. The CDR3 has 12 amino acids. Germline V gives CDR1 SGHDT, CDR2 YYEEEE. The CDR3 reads CASSLVDEKLFF. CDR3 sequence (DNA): TGTGCCAGCAGCTTGGTCGATGAAAAACTGTTTTTT. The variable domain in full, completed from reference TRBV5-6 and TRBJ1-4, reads DAGVTQSPTHLIKTRGQQVTLRCSPKSGHDTVSWYQQALGQGPQFIFQYYEEEERQRGNFPDRFSGHQFPNYSSELNVNALLLGDSALYLCASSLVDEKLFFGSGTQLSVL.